This is a list of T cell receptor beta chains from one sample in a study of T cell responses to AZD1222 COVID-19 vaccine. The data were produced by immunoSEQ multiplex PCR, yet TCRdb's version contains in-frame clones alone and is incomplete. The sample carries 130,000 to 150,000 clones, 82% recorded once. The sample consisted of peripheral blood, taken on day 0 of MenACWY control vaccination. These receptors all come from an adult in good health. Each CDR3 is given with its conserved first and last residue. A D gene is named only where the DNA matches it firmly. Not every row has a clone size; where given, it reads once, few, many or a size class.

clone_size	d_call	v_call	j_call	cdr3_aa	cdr3_nt
NA	TRBD1	TRBV11-2	TRBJ1-6	CASSLEAGGFNSPLHF	TGTGCCAGCAGCTTAGAGGCAGGGGGGTTTAATTCACCCCTCCACTTT
many	NA	TRBV18	TRBJ1-2	CASSPRDGRYGYTF	TGTGCCAGCTCACCAAGGGACGGACGCTATGGCTACACCTTC
NA	NA	TRBV11-2	TRBJ2-3	CASSLVGADTDTQYF	TGTGCCAGCAGCTTAGTGGGTGCGGACACAGATACGCAGTATTTT
once	NA	TRBV5-1	TRBJ1-4	CASSSRDGTNEKLFF	TGCGCCAGCAGCTCCCGGGACGGAACTAATGAAAAACTGTTTTTT
NA	TRBD2	TRBV10-1	TRBJ2-3	CASSYTGLAGGTDTQYF	TGCGCCAGCAGTTACACTGGACTAGCGGGGGGCACAGATACGCAGTATTTT
NA	NA	TRBV7-2	TRBJ1-1	CASSGGGTEAFF	TGTGCCAGCAGCGGGGGAGGGACTGAAGCTTTCTTT
NA	NA	TRBV6-5	TRBJ1-1	CASRTPGRATEAFF	TGTGCCAGCAGGACCCCTGGCAGGGCCACTGAAGCTTTCTTT
NA	TRBD1	TRBV18	TRBJ1-5	CASSGQGLVNNQPQHF	TGTGCCAGCTCAGGACAGGGGTTGGTCAACAATCAGCCCCAGCATTTT
NA	NA	TRBV3-1/TRBV3-2	TRBJ1-5	CASSLGGAEQPQHF	TGTGCCAGCAGCCTAGGGGGGGCAGAGCAGCCCCAGCATTTT
NA	NA	TRBV12-5	TRBJ2-7	CASGLAGSHEQYF	TGTGCTAGTGGTTTGGCAGGGAGTCACGAGCAGTACTTC
NA	NA	TRBV5-1	TRBJ1-2	CASSSDRWSYGYTF	TGCGCCAGCAGCTCCGACAGGTGGAGCTATGGCTACACCTTC
once	NA	TRBV28	TRBJ1-4	CASSGPGAGGFREKLFF	TGTGCCAGCAGTGGACCAGGGGCAGGCGGCTTTAGAGAAAAACTGTTTTTT
NA	NA	TRBV5-1	TRBJ1-4	CASSLDMAGRVEKLFF	TGCGCCAGCAGCTTGGACATGGCGGGGAGGGTGGAAAAACTGTTTTTT
once	TRBD1	TRBV28	TRBJ1-2	CASSIGTGRSSNYGYTF	TGTGCCAGCAGTATCGGGACAGGGAGGTCTTCTAACTATGGCTACACCTTC
NA	TRBD1	TRBV5-5	TRBJ1-2	CASSLVTTGTGYGYTF	TGTGCCAGCAGCTTGGTAACCACCGGGACAGGCTATGGCTACACCTTC
NA	NA	TRBV3-1/TRBV3-2	TRBJ2-3	CASSPNTDTQYF	TGTGCCAGCAGCCCCAACACAGATACGCAGTATTTT
NA	NA	TRBV4-2	TRBJ1-2	CASSHQDLGPGYTF	TGTGCCAGCAGCCACCAAGATCTTGGCCCTGGCTACACCTTC
NA	NA	TRBV7-2	TRBJ2-1	CASSLALINEQFF	TGTGCCAGCAGCTTAGCACTGATCAATGAGCAGTTCTTC
NA	TRBD1	TRBV7-9	TRBJ1-3	CASTGQGLSGNTIYF	TGTGCCAGCACCGGACAGGGACTCTCTGGAAACACCATATATTTT
NA	NA	TRBV12-3/TRBV12-4	TRBJ2-5	CASTITGRETQYF	TGTGCCAGCACCATAACGGGGCGGGAGACCCAGTACTTC
NA	NA	TRBV6-1	TRBJ2-2	CASIEHYLGGELFF	TGTGCCAGCATTGAACACTACCTCGGTGGGGAGCTGTTTTTT
NA	NA	TRBV4-2	TRBJ1-6	CASSQDLGSPLHF	TGTGCCAGCAGCCAAGACTTAGGTTCACCCCTCCACTTT
NA	NA	TRBV3-1/TRBV3-2	TRBJ2-5	CASSHRLGSKTQYF	TGTGCCAGCAGCCATAGACTAGGGAGTAAGACCCAGTACTTC
once	NA	TRBV3-1/TRBV3-2	TRBJ2-3	CASSQVDRTDTQYF	TGTGCCAGCAGCCAAGTTGACAGAACAGATACGCAGTATTTT
NA	NA	TRBV15	TRBJ1-1	CATSRGELEDTEAFF	TGTGCCACCAGCAGAGGAGAGTTGGAAGACACTGAAGCTTTCTTT
NA	TRBD1	TRBV29-1	TRBJ2-1	CSAVGQFNEQFF	TGCAGCGCCGTGGGACAGTTCAATGAGCAGTTCTTC
NA	NA	TRBV4-1	TRBJ1-1	CASSHRKNTEAFF	TGCGCCAGCAGCCACCGGAAGAACACTGAAGCTTTCTTT
few	NA	TRBV6-5	TRBJ1-5	CASSLGTGYQPQHF	TGTGCCAGCAGTTTAGGGACTGGATATCAGCCCCAGCATTTT
NA	NA	TRBV7-2	TRBJ2-4	CASSLNRNIGDIQYF	TGTGCCAGCAGCCTAAATAGAAATATTGGGGACATTCAGTACTTC
NA	NA	TRBV18	TRBJ1-1	CASSPAGVTEAFF	TGTGCCAGCTCACCGGCGGGTGTCACTGAAGCTTTCTTT
NA	NA	TRBV12-5	TRBJ1-1	CASGLVLTGNTEAFF	TGTGCTAGTGGTTTGGTCTTAACAGGGAACACTGAAGCTTTCTTT
once	NA	TRBV19	TRBJ1-5	CASSIGYGDNQPQHF	TGTGCCAGTAGTATTGGTTACGGGGACAATCAGCCCCAGCATTTT
NA	TRBD1	TRBV25-1	TRBJ2-2	CASTLTRTGNTGELFF	TGTGCCAGCACCTTAACCAGGACAGGGAACACCGGGGAGCTGTTTTTT
NA	NA	TRBV14	TRBJ2-3	CASSQGNTDTQYF	TGTGCCAGCAGCCAAGGGAACACAGATACGCAGTATTTT
NA	NA	TRBV9	TRBJ2-5	CASSAGYGGTQETQYF	TGTGCCAGCAGCGCAGGGTACGGGGGCACTCAAGAGACCCAGTACTTC
NA	TRBD1	TRBV6-5	TRBJ2-7	CASKDGRGFYEQYF	TGTGCCAGCAAGGACGGCAGGGGGTTCTACGAGCAGTACTTC
once	NA	TRBV27	TRBJ2-3	CASSRDRQPAGTDTQYF	TGTGCCAGCAGCAGAGACAGGCAGCCCGCCGGCACAGATACGCAGTATTTT
NA	NA	TRBV2	TRBJ2-3	CASSGGGVLADTQYF	TGTGCCAGCAGTGGAGGCGGGGTGTTGGCAGATACGCAGTATTTT
NA	TRBD1	TRBV7-2	TRBJ2-2	CASSTGTGFRELFF	TGTGCCAGCAGCACCGGGACAGGGTTCCGGGAGCTGTTTTTT
NA	TRBD1	TRBV15	TRBJ1-3	CATSIIQGSGNTIYF	TGTGCCACCAGCATTATACAGGGGTCTGGAAACACCATATATTTT
few	NA	TRBV13	TRBJ1-6	CASSSGAYAGAFHF	TGTGCCAGCAGCTCGGGGGCTTATGCTGGGGCCTTCCACTTT
once	TRBD2	TRBV11-2	TRBJ2-5	CASSLEGGAANTQYF	TGTGCCAGCAGCTTAGAGGGAGGGGCAGCCAACACCCAGTACTTC
once	NA	TRBV11-2	TRBJ1-1	CASSLDYGSPEAFF	TGTGCCAGCAGCTTAGATTATGGGTCCCCTGAAGCTTTCTTT
NA	NA	TRBV5-1	TRBJ2-6	CASSLGGSGANVLTF	TGCGCCAGCAGCTTGGGGGGCTCTGGGGCCAACGTCCTGACTTTC
NA	NA	TRBV19	TRBJ2-6	CASSMGRVGTGSTQNVLTF	TGTGCCAGTAGTATGGGGAGGGTTGGGACAGGCTCGACCCAAAACGTCCTGACTTTC
NA	TRBD2	TRBV19	TRBJ2-4	CASSTLGGIAKNIQYF	TGTGCCAGTAGTACCCTGGGAGGGATAGCCAAAAACATTCAGTACTTC
NA	NA	TRBV7-2	TRBJ2-7	CASLVGVTEQYF	TGTGCCAGCTTAGTTGGGGTTACCGAGCAGTACTTC
NA	NA	TRBV7-9	TRBJ2-2	CASSFERDTGELFF	TGTGCCAGCAGCTTCGAAAGGGACACCGGGGAGCTGTTTTTT
few	NA	TRBV28	TRBJ1-5	CASSLSGRGTLSNQPQHF	TGTGCCAGCAGTTTGTCGGGTCGGGGCACCCTTAGCAATCAGCCCCAGCATTTT
NA	NA	TRBV2	TRBJ2-3	CASERGGDTQYF	TGTGCCAGCGAAAGGGGGGGGGATACGCAGTATTTT
NA	NA	TRBV28	TRBJ1-5	CASSLAGQNSNQPQHF	TGTGCCAGCAGTTTGGCCGGACAGAATAGCAATCAGCCCCAGCATTTT
NA	NA	TRBV5-1	TRBJ2-5	CASSPDSQETQYF	TGCGCCAGCAGCCCGGACAGCCAAGAGACCCAGTACTTC
NA	NA	TRBV6-1	TRBJ1-2	CASSEVSYGYTF	TGTGCCAGCAGTGAAGTCTCCTATGGCTACACCTTC
NA	NA	TRBV12-3/TRBV12-4	TRBJ2-7	CASSFQGGLEQYF	TGTGCCAGCAGTTTCCAAGGGGGGCTTGAGCAGTACTTC
NA	TRBD1	TRBV6-5	TRBJ1-2	CASSLTGANYGYTF	TGTGCCAGCAGTCTGACAGGGGCTAACTATGGCTACACCTTC
NA	NA	TRBV28	TRBJ1-1	CASSPPGADNTEAFF	TGTGCCAGCAGTCCCCCAGGGGCTGATAACACTGAAGCTTTCTTT
NA	NA	TRBV4-1	TRBJ1-2	CASSQFGQNYGYTF	TGCGCCAGCAGCCAATTTGGGCAGAACTATGGCTACACCTTC